The 24 T cell receptor beta chains reported below all come from one sample, sequenced in a study of T cell responses to AZD1222 COVID-19 vaccine. Produced via immunoSEQ multiplex PCR; TCRdb's table is partial and in-frame only. The repertoire holds roughly 180,000 clones, with 75% to 90% as singletons. The sequenced sample was peripheral blood, obtained on day 0 of AZD1222 vaccination. These receptors came from an adult in good health.

J is TRBJ1-5 and V is TRBV28; D is perhaps TRBD1 (6 bases). CDR3 length: 15 amino acids. The ends were cut back, 3 bases at V and 3 bases at J, with 12 bases in the middle. Germline V gene sequence: CDR1 MDHEN, CDR2 SYDVKM. DNA for the CDR3: TGTGCCAGCAGTTTGCGTGACAGGTTCAATCAGCCCCAGCATTTT. Encoded protein: CASSLRDRFNQPQHF.

Notes on this clone: This specimen includes other DNA sequences encoding the same CDR3. CDR3 nucleotides: TGTGCCAGCAGGGACAGGGGGTTGACTGAAGCTTTCTTT. It encodes CASRDRGLTEAFF. The rearrangement links TRBV6-5 to TRBJ1-1, with 10 bases fitting TRBD1. The germline V gene encodes CDR1 MNHEY and CDR2 SVGAGI. The CDR3 is 13 amino acids. The ends lost 6 bases at V and 5 bases at J; junction bases unmatched: 3.

V usage is TRBV11-2 and J usage is TRBJ2-7; 9 nucleotides agree with TRBD1. The CDR3 runs to 16 residues. V shed 1 base and J 5 bases; nucleotides not matched to a gene: 9. The germline V gene encodes CDR1 SGHAT and CDR2 FQNNGV. The CDR3 coding sequence is TGTGCCAGCAGCTTAGTACCCGACAGGGGGGGCCACGAGCAGTACTTC. Translation: CASSLVPDRGGHEQYF.

This chain links TRBV19 with TRBJ2-7; the D is unclear. The CDR3 loop spans 11 amino acids. CDR1 is LNHDA, CDR2 SQIVND, per germline (reference sequence). V gave up 7 bases and J gave up 5 bases, with 9 bases separating them. CDR3 nucleotide sequence: TGTGCCAGTACTGGTGGACACGAGCAGTACTTC. Protein: CASTGGHEQYF. Looking up the rest from reference TRBV19 and TRBJ2-7 gives the full variable domain: DGGITQSPKYLFRKEGQNVTLSCEQNLNHDAMYWYRQDPGQGLRLIYYSQIVNDFQKGDIAEGYSVSREKKESFPLTVTSAQKNPTAFYLCASTGGHEQYFGPGTRLTVT.

The chain is built from TRBV7-2 and TRBJ1-3; D gene unclear. This CDR3 has 15 amino acids. Per the germline V gene, CDR1 is SGHTA and CDR2 is FQGNSA. V shed 4 bases and J shed 0 bases, with 10 bases lying between them. The CDR3 nucleotides read TGTGCCAGCAGCTGGAACAGCAACTCTGGAAACACCATATATTTT. Its protein is CASSWNSNSGNTIYF. Full variable domain (remainder filled in from reference TRBV7-2 and TRBJ1-3): GAGVSQSPSNKVTEKGKDVELRCDPISGHTALYWYRQSLGQGLEFLIYFQGNSAPDKSGLPSDRFSAERTGGSVSTLTIQRTQQEDSAVYLCASSWNSNSGNTIYFGEGSWLTVV.

V gene TRBV9 combines with J gene TRBJ1-3; perhaps TRBD1 as D (6 bases). The germline CDR1 and CDR2 sequences are SGDLS and YYNGEE. The CDR3 has 15 amino acids. The V and J ends lost 0 bases and 2 bases respectively, with 9 bases between them. CDR3 amino acids: CASSVAWTAGNTIYF. The CDR3 DNA reads TGTGCCAGCAGCGTAGCTTGGACAGCTGGAAACACCATATATTTT.

The chain links TRBV27 to TRBJ1-5, with D maybe TRBD1 (6 bases). The V gene lost 4 bases and the J gene lost 9 bases, with 10 bases spanning the gap. The CDR3 has 12 residues. Germline V CDR1 and CDR2: MNHEY, SMNVEV (reference sequence). CDR3 sequence: CASSSVRGPQHF. CDR3 nucleotide sequence: TGTGCCAGCAGTTCCGTCAGGGGGCCCCAGCATTTT.

This clone has only a few counts. V usage is TRBV27 and J usage is TRBJ2-7; D is unclear. V lost 0 bases and J lost 4, with 10 bases in between. The CDR3 is made up of 14 amino acids. Germline lookup yields CDR1 MNHEY and CDR2 SMNVEV (reference sequence). CDR3 DNA: TGTGCCAGCAGTTTATCGCCTACAGAGTACGAGCAGTACTTC. This translates into CASSLSPTEYEQYF.

CDR3 sequence reads: CASSFNRLNSPLHF. The CDR3 DNA reads TGCGCCAGCAGCTTCAATCGGCTTAATTCACCCCTCCACTTT. The V call is TRBV5-1, the J call TRBJ1-6; D not certain. V shed 2 bases and J shed 6 bases, with 9 bases lying between them. CDR1 is SGHRS, CDR2 YFSETQ, per germline. This CDR3 comprises 14 residues.

The chain links TRBV7-2 to TRBJ2-5, with a weak D call TRBD1 (5 bases). The CDR3 length is 12 residues. The ends were cut back, 5 bases at V and 7 bases at J, with 11 bases in the middle. Germline values: CDR1 SGHTA, CDR2 FQGNSA. This CDR3 reads CASSTIRGTQYF. The CDR3 DNA follows: TGTGCCAGCAGCACAATTAGGGGGACCCAGTACTTC. Using reference TRBV7-2 and TRBJ2-5 for the parts outside the CDR3, the full variable domain is GAGVSQSPSNKVTEKGKDVELRCDPISGHTALYWYRQSLGQGLEFLIYFQGNSAPDKSGLPSDRFSAERTGGSVSTLTIQRTQQEDSAVYLCASSTIRGTQYFGPGTRLLVL.

The chain couples TRBV7-2 to TRBJ2-5; D is uncertain. Germline V gene data show CDR1 as SGHTA and CDR2 as FQGNSA. V was clipped by 4 bases and J by 5 bases, with 8 bases between them. There are 12 residues in the CDR3. As DNA, the CDR3 is TGTGCCAGCAGCTCCCAACGGGAGACCCAGTACTTC. Protein: CASSSQRETQYF.

The chain carries TRBV5-1 and TRBJ1-1, with D uncertain. Looked up from germline, CDR1 is SGHRS and CDR2 is YFSETQ. Trimming took off 4 bases at V and 3 bases at J, with 10 bases between the two ends. The CDR3 has 13 residues. CDR3 nucleotides: TGCGCCAGCAGCCCGCCGGATGACACTGAAGCTTTCTTT. Translating gives CASSPPDDTEAFF.

This rearrangement joins TRBV7-2 to TRBJ2-7; TRBD1 agrees at 7 bases. Trimming removed 5 bases from V and 3 bases from J; junction bases left unmatched: 16. Germline CDR1 SGHTA, CDR2 FQGNSA. The CDR3 contains 17 residues. The CDR3 spells CASSISLRGHGDYEQYF. CDR3 DNA sequence: TGTGCCAGCAGCATCTCCCTAAGGGGGCATGGGGACTACGAGCAGTACTTC.

The gene calls are TRBV4-2 and TRBJ2-1, with D possibly matching TRBD2 (5 bases). Germline CDR1 and CDR2: LGHNA and YNFKEQ. The CDR3 is 17 residues long. V lost 0 bases and J lost 0, with 12 bases in between. In DNA form, the CDR3 reads TGTGCCAGCAGCCAAGATAGACGCGGAGGCTCCTACAATGAGCAGTTCTTC. Amino acids: CASSQDRRGGSYNEQFF.

This clone was observed a single time. This chain joins TRBV11-3 and TRBJ2-7, with 8 positions matching TRBD1. Germline-derived CDR1 and CDR2 are SGHNT and YENEEA. V was pared by 5 bases and J by 5 bases, with 8 bases of the junction left unmatched. The CDR3 extends over 14 amino acids. For the CDR3, the DNA is TGTGCCAGCAGCCCCCGGGACAGGAACCACGAGCAGTACTTC. Encoded protein: CASSPRDRNHEQYF.

This clone was counted a few times. The chain is built from TRBV30 and TRBJ1-3; D possibly corresponds to TRBD1 (5 bases). This CDR3 is 15 amino acids long. In germline, CDR1 is GTSNPN, CDR2 SVGIG (reference sequence). Trimming took off 3 bases at V and 4 bases at J, with 16 bases between the two ends. CDR3 residues: CAWSRAGTQGNTIYF. CDR3 sequence (DNA): TGTGCCTGGAGCCGTGCCGGGACCCAAGGAAACACCATATATTTT. The full variable domain, rest sourced from reference TRBV30 and TRBJ1-3, is SQTIHQWPATLVQPVGSPLSLECTVEGTSNPNLYWYRQAAGRGLQLLFYSVGIGQISSEVPQNLSASRPQDRQFILSSKKLLLSDSGFYLCAWSRAGTQGNTIYFGEGSWLTVV.

The rearrangement uses TRBV6-2 or TRBV6-3 and TRBJ2-7, with no clear D. Germline lookup yields CDR1 MNHEY and CDR2 SVGEGT. The CDR3 spans 14 residues. The V gene lost 1 base and the J gene lost 3 bases, with 10 bases spanning the gap. The CDR3 nucleotides read TGTGCCAGCAGTTACTTCGCGGACCTCTACGAGCAGTACTTC. This encodes CASSYFADLYEQYF.

The table lists this clone with a count of one. This rearrangement joins TRBV5-6 to TRBJ2-1, with D uncertain. This CDR3 contains 16 residues. Germline assignment: CDR1 SGHDT and CDR2 YYEEEE. Trimming took off 4 bases at V and 3 bases at J, with 17 bases between the two ends. The CDR3 here is CASSTRVRLNYNEQFF. CDR3 sequence (DNA): TGTGCCAGCAGCACCCGTGTACGACTCAACTACAATGAGCAGTTCTTC.

This clone has just one count. V is TRBV7-6 and J is TRBJ2-5; D may be TRBD2 (6 bases). CDR3 length: 15 amino acids. Trimming cost V 1 base and J 3 bases, with 12 bases left between them. CDR1 and CDR2 (germline): SGHVS, FNYEAQ. CDR3 region: CASSLVPSEEETQYF. The CDR3, as DNA: TGTGCCAGCAGCTTAGTCCCTAGCGAGGAAGAGACCCAGTACTTC.

The rearrangement joins TRBV5-1 to TRBJ2-3; 8 bases are shared with TRBD1. V lost 3 bases and J lost 5; bases outside the gene matches: 11. This CDR3 comprises 16 residues. Germline CDR1 is SGHRS and CDR2 is YFSETQ. In DNA form, the CDR3 reads TGCGCCAGCAGCTCGGGACAGGTCCCACACGGAGATACGCAGTATTTT. This encodes CASSSGQVPHGDTQYF.

V usage is TRBV11-2 and J usage is TRBJ2-7; TRBD1 is a possible D gene (5 bases). This CDR3 is built from 14 residues. Germline V gene lookup returns CDR1 SGHAT and CDR2 FQNNGV. Trimming took 4 bases from V and 6 from J, leaving 16 bases between them. CDR3: CASSYARVGPEQYF. CDR3 bases: TGTGCCAGCAGCTACGCTCGAGTGGGGCCCGAGCAGTACTTC.

This chain uses TRBV30 with TRBJ1-1; no clear D. Trimming took 1 base from V and 7 from J, leaving 7 bases between them. The CDR3 consists of 11 residues. Germline V gene lookup returns CDR1 GTSNPN and CDR2 SVGIG (reference sequence). CDR3 sequence: CAWSGGLEAFF. CDR3 nucleotide sequence: TGTGCCTGGAGTGGAGGACTTGAAGCTTTCTTT. Together with reference TRBV30 and TRBJ1-1, the CDR3 gives the full variable domain: SQTIHQWPATLVQPVGSPLSLECTVEGTSNPNLYWYRQAAGRGLQLLFYSVGIGQISSEVPQNLSASRPQDRQFILSSKKLLLSDSGFYLCAWSGGLEAFFGQGTRLTVV.

This clone was counted a single time. CDR3 DNA sequence: TGTGCCAGCTCACCACCAGAGGCGGGAGGCATCTACGAGCAGTACTTC. It specifies CASSPPEAGGIYEQYF. This sequence joins TRBV18 and TRBJ2-7; 8 bases fit TRBD2. Trimming took 0 bases from V and 3 from J; bases not matched to a gene: 7. Germline lookup yields CDR1 KGHSH and CDR2 LQKENI. This CDR3 spans 16 amino acids.

This clone was counted a few times. At one end, the junction sequence differs from germline, possibly due to a read error. V and J are TRBV7-9 and TRBJ2-1; TRBD2 might be the D (6 bases). CDR1 and CDR2 from the germline V gene are SEHNR and FQNEAQ (reference sequence). The CDR3 spans 11 residues. The CDR3: CASSRDWHLVF. The CDR3 bases are TGTGCCAGCAGCCGGGACTGGCACCTGGTCTTC.